The TCR beta chain described here comes from a study of beta chain features in type 1 diabetes (dated by TCRdb to 2016 to 2019). For context, the study as a whole: Patients and healthy donors did not differ in mean age, gender distribution, total cell number or subset yield. A total of 85 million to 140 million sorted cells were examined across all samples, and a strong correlation was observed between cell number per subset and RNA yield. Regulatory and stem cell-like memory subsets were isolated from only 8 patients and about 8 healthy donors, whereas naive and central memory subsets came from all 30 or so donors. In the study, recently diagnosed type 1 diabetes patients and matched healthy donors were compared on the TCRB repertoires of their sorted circulating CD4+ T cell subsets. Study-wide conclusions, independent of this receptor: Because the HLA sub-analyses included only small numbers of individuals, any influence of HLA type on TCRB rearrangement was left unresolved. Naive, central memory and regulatory TCRB repertoires appeared to be more similar among patients than among healthy donors. Fewer insertions and more nucleotide deletions at VDJ recombination sites were observed in patients with type 1 diabetes, implying thymic rearrangement abnormalities. A moderate but significant shortening of TCRB CDR3 length was observed in type 1 diabetes patients in all four CD4+ subsets. Shorter templates might be favored by PCR, yet because patient and control samples were amplified and corrected together, any such skew would affect both groups equally. Sequencing cDNA rather than genomic DNA could over-represent highly expressing activated cells, although activation and CD3 levels did not differ between groups.

Each donor gave one peripheral blood draw, averaging about 100 mL, which was collected into heparinised tubes. A BD FACSAria II was used to sort naive, central memory, regulatory and stem cell-like memory CD4+ T cells with a panel that included CD45RO, CCR7, CD25, CD127, CD95 and CD27. A purity above 95% was achieved for all sorted populations. PBMCs were isolated immediately by Lymphoprep density gradient centrifugation and stained directly without culture. So that batch effects would be minimized, each experiment stained and sorted samples in pairs, pairing one healthy donor with one patient. The CDR3 runs 13 residues from the cysteine to the phenylalanine. The read is trimmed to its CDR3 DNA, 39 bases read in frame from base 1. A distance of 8 bases separates the germline ends of V and J, which lose 3 bases and 6 bases respectively. CDR1 and CDR2, looked up from the germline V gene, are SNHLY and FYNNEI.

The entire amount of isolated RNA was reverse transcribed using the High Capacity cDNA Reverse Transcription Kit, so the sequenced TCRB transcripts were expressed ones. Naive, central memory and regulatory T cell samples underwent deep immunoSEQ sequencing, averaging roughly 3.5 million total reads per sample. Sorted cells were lysed in RLT buffer and RNA was extracted with DNase-treated RNeasy Micro or Mini kits, depending on cell number. To prevent cross-contamination, each cell subset was processed individually, whereas patient and healthy donor samples were processed jointly. TCRB sequences were amplified from cDNA with the immunoSEQ multiplex PCR, producing 87-bp fragments spanning the CDR3 region. Amplicons were sequenced on the Illumina HiSeq platform. From the authors' description of their analysis: PCR bias was computationally corrected using synthetic template baselines, reads within Hamming distance 2 were collapsed, and singletons that could not be merged were discarded. By aligning reads against IMGT, V, D and J genes, CDR3 length, and insertions or deletions at six rearrangement sites were assigned. Within each subset, clonotype counts were normalized to the number of sorted cells before true diversity and Gini coefficients were calculated with the tcR R package. The overlap coefficient, calculated on TCRB nucleotide sequences, was used to measure repertoire sharing. Out-of-frame TCRB sequences from naive cells were analyzed as a proxy for the pre-selection repertoire. TCRdb holds this immuneACCESS table with in-frame rearrangements only. Some clones are missing; in checked studies, unresolved V genes explain under half, and the rest has no known cause. Clone size and V and J calls were adopted from that table, with D and trimming inferred from the DNA. Present in this sample are under 950,000 clones, roughly 17% of which were seen just once. The top ten constitute 0.02% to 0.025% of the sample.

Comment on this clone: This receptor's antigen is unknown. The sample holds no much larger clone one base away, and base qualities are not on file.

The source material was naive CD4+ T cells from blood. Read against the paper, the sample's cell subset or site label means: true naive CD4+ T cells. The chain is encoded by TRBV2 joined to TRBJ1-4, with TRBD1 tentatively as D gene (5 bases match). The receptor comes from a woman between 18 and 29 years old in good health. CDR3 region: CASSDRGDEKLFF. The DNA sequence reads TGTGCCAGCAGTGACCGAGGGGATGAAAAACTGTTTTTT.